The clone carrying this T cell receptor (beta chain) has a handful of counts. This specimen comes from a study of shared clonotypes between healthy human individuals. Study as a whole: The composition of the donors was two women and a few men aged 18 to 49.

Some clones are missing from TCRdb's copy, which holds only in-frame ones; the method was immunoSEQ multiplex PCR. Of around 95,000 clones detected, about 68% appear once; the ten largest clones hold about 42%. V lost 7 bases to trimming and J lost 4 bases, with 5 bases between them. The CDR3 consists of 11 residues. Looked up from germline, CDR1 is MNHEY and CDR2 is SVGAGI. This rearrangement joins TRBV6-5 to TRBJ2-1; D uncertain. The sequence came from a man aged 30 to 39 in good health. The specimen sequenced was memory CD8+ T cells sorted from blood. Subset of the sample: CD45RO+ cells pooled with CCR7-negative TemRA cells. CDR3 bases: TGTGCCAGCACCGAGTACAATGAGCAGTTCTTC. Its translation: CASTEYNEQFF.